This T cell receptor beta chain was profiled in a study of CD8 T cells in ankylosing spondylitis. The junction had 17 bases not matched to a gene; V was cut back by 3 bases and J by 0 bases. CDR3 length: 21 amino acids. Germline V lookup: CDR1 KGHSH, CDR2 LQKENI. TCRdb called the 5' RACE reads again in MiXCR, with one record for every CDR3 protein. The data contain about 360,000 distinct CDR3 sequences, roughly 22% of them seen just once; the ten biggest clones take up around 13%. V is TRBV18 and J is TRBJ2-3; 11 bases match TRBD2. Sequencing was carried out using blood, either unsorted or a sorted T cell fraction (not recorded which). The clonotype originates from a male donor with ankylosing spondylitis or in good health (not recorded which). CDR3 loop: CASSPDSGGDVNRPSTDTQYF. In DNA, the CDR3 is TGTGCCAGCTCACCCGATAGCGGGGGGGACGTCAACCGACCTAGCACAGATACGCAGTATTTT. Full variable domain (rest looked up from reference TRBV18 and TRBJ2-3): NAGVMQNPRHLVRRRGQEARLRCSPMKGHSHVYWYRQLPEEGLKFMVYLQKENIIDESGMPKERFSAEFPKEGPSILRIQQVVRGDSAAYFCASSPDSGGDVNRPSTDTQYFGPGTRLTVL.